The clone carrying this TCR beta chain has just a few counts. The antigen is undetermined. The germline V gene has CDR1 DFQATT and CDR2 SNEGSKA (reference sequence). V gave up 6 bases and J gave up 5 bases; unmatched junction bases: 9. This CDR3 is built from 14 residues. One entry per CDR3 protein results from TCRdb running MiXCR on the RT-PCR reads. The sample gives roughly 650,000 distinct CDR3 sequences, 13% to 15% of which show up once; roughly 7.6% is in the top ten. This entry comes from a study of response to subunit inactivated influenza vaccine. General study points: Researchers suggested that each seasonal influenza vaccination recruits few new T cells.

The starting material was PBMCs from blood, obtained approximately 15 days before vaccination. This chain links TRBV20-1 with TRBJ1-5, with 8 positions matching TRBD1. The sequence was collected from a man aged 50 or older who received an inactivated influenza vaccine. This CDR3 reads CSAAPGGAYQPQHF. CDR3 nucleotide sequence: TGCAGTGCGGCTCCAGGGGGCGCATATCAGCCCCAGCATTTT.